These T cell receptor beta chains were read from a single sample in a study of blood T cells in healthy people across ages. TCRdb reprocessed the 5' RACE reads via MiXCR and lists one record per CDR3 protein. The table records about 1.8 million distinct CDR3 sequences, roughly 50% of them present only once. The sample taken for sequencing was blood. The receptor set was obtained from a woman between 40 and 55 years old in good health. CDR3s include the opening cysteine and the closing phenylalanine or tryptophan. D genes are given only for firm matches. Clone size is given for some rows only: seen once, a few or many times, or a class if the clone is expanded.

V gene: TRBV14; clone size: -; J gene: TRBJ1-1; D gene: -; CDR3 DNA: TGTGCCAGCAGCCAAGAAGTACAGGGTGAAGCTTTCTTT; CDR3 protein: CASSQEVQGEAFF
V gene: TRBV20-1; clone size: -; J gene: TRBJ1-2; D gene: -; CDR3 DNA: TGCAGTGCCATCGACAGGTACTATGGCTACACCTTC; CDR3 protein: CSAIDRYYGYTF
V gene: TRBV7-2; clone size: many; J gene: TRBJ2-7; D gene: TRBD2; CDR3 DNA: TGTGCCAGCAGCTTAGGCAGCGGGGGGACCTACGAGCAGTACTTC; CDR3 protein: CASSLGSGGTYEQYF
V gene: TRBV9; clone size: few; J gene: TRBJ2-5; D gene: TRBD2; CDR3 DNA: TGTGCCAGCAGCGTTAGCGGGGAGGGAGAGACCCAGTACTTC; CDR3 protein: CASSVSGEGETQYF
V gene: TRBV9; clone size: -; J gene: TRBJ2-6; D gene: -; CDR3 DNA: TGTGCCACGACGTCAGGGACTGGGGCCAACGTCCTGACTTTC; CDR3 protein: CATTSGTGANVLTF
V gene: TRBV3-1; clone size: few; J gene: TRBJ2-1; D gene: -; CDR3 DNA: TGTGCCAGCAGTCAACCGACTCCCGGGGGTGAGCAGTTCTTC; CDR3 protein: CASSQPTPGGEQFF
V gene: TRBV28; clone size: -; J gene: TRBJ2-7; D gene: -; CDR3 DNA: TGTGCCAGCAGGGCCCAGGGAGTTGGCACCTACGAGCAGTACTTC; CDR3 protein: CASRAQGVGTYEQYF
V gene: TRBV12-3/TRBV12-4; clone size: -; J gene: TRBJ2-1; D gene: -; CDR3 DNA: TGTGCCAGCAGGATACTTCGGGCTCCTCAAATGGGCAATGAGCAGTTCTTC; CDR3 protein: CASRILRAPQMGNEQFF
V gene: TRBV28; clone size: -; J gene: TRBJ2-5; D gene: -; CDR3 DNA: TGTGCCAGCAGTCCCCGGTCGACAGTGCAAGAGACCCAGTACTTC; CDR3 protein: CASSPRSTVQETQYF
V gene: TRBV6-5; clone size: -; J gene: TRBJ2-7; D gene: TRBD1; CDR3 DNA: TGTGCCAGCAGTTACTGGGACAGGGAAAACTACGAGCAGTACTTC; CDR3 protein: CASSYWDRENYEQYF
V gene: TRBV12-3/TRBV12-4; clone size: few; J gene: TRBJ2-5; D gene: TRBD2; CDR3 DNA: TGTGCCAGCAGTCCCCGCCAGGGGGTAGCGGGGGCTCTGGAGACCCAGTACTTC; CDR3 protein: CASSPRQGVAGALETQYF
V gene: TRBV27; clone size: few; J gene: TRBJ1-2; D gene: TRBD1; CDR3 DNA: TGTGCCAGCAGTGTCGGGACAGGGGTTGGCTACACCTTC; CDR3 protein: CASSVGTGVGYTF
V gene: TRBV7-3; clone size: few; J gene: TRBJ2-5; D gene: TRBD2; CDR3 DNA: TGTGCCAGCAGCTTCTCCGGGACTAGGCAAGAGACCCAGTACTTC; CDR3 protein: CASSFSGTRQETQYF
V gene: TRBV5-5; clone size: -; J gene: TRBJ2-2; D gene: TRBD2; CDR3 DNA: TGTGCCAGCAGCTTGTTGCTAGCGGGGGATACCGGGGAGCTGTTTTTT; CDR3 protein: CASSLLLAGDTGELFF
V gene: TRBV5-1; clone size: -; J gene: TRBJ2-7; D gene: -; CDR3 DNA: TGCGCCAGCAGCTTGGGTCCAGGACTCTCCGACGAGCAGTACTTC; CDR3 protein: CASSLGPGLSDEQYF
V gene: TRBV12-3/TRBV12-4; clone size: -; J gene: TRBJ2-5; D gene: -; CDR3 DNA: TGTGCCAGCAGTTTAGCGAGGGAACTCCAAGAGACCCAGTACTTC; CDR3 protein: CASSLARELQETQYF
V gene: TRBV10-3; clone size: -; J gene: TRBJ2-7; D gene: -; CDR3 DNA: TGTGCCATCAGTTGGGCCAAAACAGGGAGAGACTACGAGCAGTACTTC; CDR3 protein: CAISWAKTGRDYEQYF
V gene: TRBV28; clone size: -; J gene: TRBJ2-5; D gene: -; CDR3 DNA: TGTGCCAGCAGTGCGAGGGTTAGTGAGCAGTACTTC; CDR3 protein: CASSARVSEQYF
V gene: TRBV3-1; clone size: -; J gene: TRBJ2-3; D gene: -; CDR3 DNA: TGTGCCAGCAGCCTCCCGGGACTGTCGCAAAGGCAGTATTTT; CDR3 protein: CASSLPGLSQRQYF
V gene: TRBV7-9; clone size: -; J gene: TRBJ1-1; D gene: -; CDR3 DNA: TGTGCCAGCAGCTTGGAACCCAGCACTGAAGCTTTCTTT; CDR3 protein: CASSLEPSTEAFF
V gene: TRBV20-1; clone size: -; J gene: TRBJ2-3; D gene: -; CDR3 DNA: TGCAGTGCCATTCTAGACGGCCCAGATACGCAGTATTTT; CDR3 protein: CSAILDGPDTQYF
V gene: TRBV10-1; clone size: -; J gene: TRBJ1-2; D gene: TRBD1; CDR3 DNA: TGCGCCAGCAGTGAGTCTCCGGGACAGGGCTCAGCCGGCTACACCTTC; CDR3 protein: CASSESPGQGSAGYTF
V gene: TRBV7-9; clone size: -; J gene: TRBJ1-3; D gene: TRBD1; CDR3 DNA: TGTGCCAGCAGATGGGACAGCTCTGGAAACACCATATATTTT; CDR3 protein: CASRWDSSGNTIYF
V gene: TRBV6-2/TRBV6-3; clone size: once; J gene: TRBJ1-5; D gene: -; CDR3 DNA: TGTGCCAGCAGTTACATCGGCCAAGGCAATCAGCCCCAGCATTTT; CDR3 protein: CASSYIGQGNQPQHF
V gene: TRBV5-1; clone size: many; J gene: TRBJ2-1; D gene: TRBD1; CDR3 DNA: TGCGCCAGCAGCTCCGGGACAGGGGCCTACAATGAGCAGTTCTTC; CDR3 protein: CASSSGTGAYNEQFF
V gene: TRBV4-3; clone size: -; J gene: TRBJ2-7; D gene: TRBD2; CDR3 DNA: TGCGCCAGCAGCCAAGACGCTAGCGGGGGAAACTCCTGCGAGCAGTACTTC; CDR3 protein: CASSQDASGGNSCEQYF
V gene: TRBV6-2/TRBV6-3; clone size: many; J gene: TRBJ2-5; D gene: -; CDR3 DNA: TGTGCCAGCAGTTACTCGACGGGAGAGACCCAGTACTTC; CDR3 protein: CASSYSTGETQYF
V gene: TRBV7-9; clone size: -; J gene: TRBJ1-2; D gene: TRBD1; CDR3 DNA: TGTGCCTGCAGCTTCGACAGGGATGGCTACACCTTC; CDR3 protein: CACSFDRDGYTF
V gene: TRBV12-3/TRBV12-4; clone size: few; J gene: TRBJ2-4; D gene: TRBD1; CDR3 DNA: TGTGCCAGCAGTTTATCCCATACTACAGGGGGCCTATTTGGTGGAAACATTCAGTACTTC; CDR3 protein: CASSLSHTTGGLFGGNIQYF
V gene: TRBV6-5; clone size: -; J gene: TRBJ2-3; D gene: -; CDR3 DNA: TGTGCCAGCAGTTACTCGCGGGGTAACACAGATACGCAGTATTTT; CDR3 protein: CASSYSRGNTDTQYF
V gene: TRBV5-6; clone size: -; J gene: TRBJ2-7; D gene: TRBD1; CDR3 DNA: TGTGCCAGCAGCTTGGACCGGGACAGGGACCACGAGCAGTACTTC; CDR3 protein: CASSLDRDRDHEQYF
V gene: TRBV29-1; clone size: -; J gene: TRBJ2-1; D gene: -; CDR3 DNA: TGCGGCGGATTGGGCGGCCCTAGCTCCTACAATGAGCAGTTCTTC; CDR3 protein: CGGLGGPSSYNEQFF
V gene: TRBV4-2; clone size: once; J gene: TRBJ2-7; D gene: TRBD2; CDR3 DNA: TGTGCCAGCAGCCGGATAACGGGTGGACTAGTCTCCTACGAGCAGTACTTC; CDR3 protein: CASSRITGGLVSYEQYF
V gene: TRBV11-2; clone size: -; J gene: TRBJ2-1; D gene: TRBD2; CDR3 DNA: TGTGCCAGCAGCTTTGGTTTAGCGGGGGTTGAGCAGTTCTTC; CDR3 protein: CASSFGLAGVEQFF
V gene: TRBV20-1; clone size: -; J gene: TRBJ2-3; D gene: TRBD2; CDR3 DNA: TGCAGTGCTAGAGATCCTACTAGCGGGGGTCTAGATACGCAGTATTTT; CDR3 protein: CSARDPTSGGLDTQYF
V gene: TRBV20-1; clone size: -; J gene: TRBJ2-1; D gene: -; CDR3 DNA: TGCAGTGCTAGAGTAGCCGGGACTCGGTACAATGAGCAGTTCTTC; CDR3 protein: CSARVAGTRYNEQFF
V gene: TRBV27; clone size: -; J gene: TRBJ2-5; D gene: -; CDR3 DNA: TGTGCCAGCAGTCCCACGTGGGGGCTGGGTGGGACCCAGTACTTC; CDR3 protein: CASSPTWGLGGTQYF